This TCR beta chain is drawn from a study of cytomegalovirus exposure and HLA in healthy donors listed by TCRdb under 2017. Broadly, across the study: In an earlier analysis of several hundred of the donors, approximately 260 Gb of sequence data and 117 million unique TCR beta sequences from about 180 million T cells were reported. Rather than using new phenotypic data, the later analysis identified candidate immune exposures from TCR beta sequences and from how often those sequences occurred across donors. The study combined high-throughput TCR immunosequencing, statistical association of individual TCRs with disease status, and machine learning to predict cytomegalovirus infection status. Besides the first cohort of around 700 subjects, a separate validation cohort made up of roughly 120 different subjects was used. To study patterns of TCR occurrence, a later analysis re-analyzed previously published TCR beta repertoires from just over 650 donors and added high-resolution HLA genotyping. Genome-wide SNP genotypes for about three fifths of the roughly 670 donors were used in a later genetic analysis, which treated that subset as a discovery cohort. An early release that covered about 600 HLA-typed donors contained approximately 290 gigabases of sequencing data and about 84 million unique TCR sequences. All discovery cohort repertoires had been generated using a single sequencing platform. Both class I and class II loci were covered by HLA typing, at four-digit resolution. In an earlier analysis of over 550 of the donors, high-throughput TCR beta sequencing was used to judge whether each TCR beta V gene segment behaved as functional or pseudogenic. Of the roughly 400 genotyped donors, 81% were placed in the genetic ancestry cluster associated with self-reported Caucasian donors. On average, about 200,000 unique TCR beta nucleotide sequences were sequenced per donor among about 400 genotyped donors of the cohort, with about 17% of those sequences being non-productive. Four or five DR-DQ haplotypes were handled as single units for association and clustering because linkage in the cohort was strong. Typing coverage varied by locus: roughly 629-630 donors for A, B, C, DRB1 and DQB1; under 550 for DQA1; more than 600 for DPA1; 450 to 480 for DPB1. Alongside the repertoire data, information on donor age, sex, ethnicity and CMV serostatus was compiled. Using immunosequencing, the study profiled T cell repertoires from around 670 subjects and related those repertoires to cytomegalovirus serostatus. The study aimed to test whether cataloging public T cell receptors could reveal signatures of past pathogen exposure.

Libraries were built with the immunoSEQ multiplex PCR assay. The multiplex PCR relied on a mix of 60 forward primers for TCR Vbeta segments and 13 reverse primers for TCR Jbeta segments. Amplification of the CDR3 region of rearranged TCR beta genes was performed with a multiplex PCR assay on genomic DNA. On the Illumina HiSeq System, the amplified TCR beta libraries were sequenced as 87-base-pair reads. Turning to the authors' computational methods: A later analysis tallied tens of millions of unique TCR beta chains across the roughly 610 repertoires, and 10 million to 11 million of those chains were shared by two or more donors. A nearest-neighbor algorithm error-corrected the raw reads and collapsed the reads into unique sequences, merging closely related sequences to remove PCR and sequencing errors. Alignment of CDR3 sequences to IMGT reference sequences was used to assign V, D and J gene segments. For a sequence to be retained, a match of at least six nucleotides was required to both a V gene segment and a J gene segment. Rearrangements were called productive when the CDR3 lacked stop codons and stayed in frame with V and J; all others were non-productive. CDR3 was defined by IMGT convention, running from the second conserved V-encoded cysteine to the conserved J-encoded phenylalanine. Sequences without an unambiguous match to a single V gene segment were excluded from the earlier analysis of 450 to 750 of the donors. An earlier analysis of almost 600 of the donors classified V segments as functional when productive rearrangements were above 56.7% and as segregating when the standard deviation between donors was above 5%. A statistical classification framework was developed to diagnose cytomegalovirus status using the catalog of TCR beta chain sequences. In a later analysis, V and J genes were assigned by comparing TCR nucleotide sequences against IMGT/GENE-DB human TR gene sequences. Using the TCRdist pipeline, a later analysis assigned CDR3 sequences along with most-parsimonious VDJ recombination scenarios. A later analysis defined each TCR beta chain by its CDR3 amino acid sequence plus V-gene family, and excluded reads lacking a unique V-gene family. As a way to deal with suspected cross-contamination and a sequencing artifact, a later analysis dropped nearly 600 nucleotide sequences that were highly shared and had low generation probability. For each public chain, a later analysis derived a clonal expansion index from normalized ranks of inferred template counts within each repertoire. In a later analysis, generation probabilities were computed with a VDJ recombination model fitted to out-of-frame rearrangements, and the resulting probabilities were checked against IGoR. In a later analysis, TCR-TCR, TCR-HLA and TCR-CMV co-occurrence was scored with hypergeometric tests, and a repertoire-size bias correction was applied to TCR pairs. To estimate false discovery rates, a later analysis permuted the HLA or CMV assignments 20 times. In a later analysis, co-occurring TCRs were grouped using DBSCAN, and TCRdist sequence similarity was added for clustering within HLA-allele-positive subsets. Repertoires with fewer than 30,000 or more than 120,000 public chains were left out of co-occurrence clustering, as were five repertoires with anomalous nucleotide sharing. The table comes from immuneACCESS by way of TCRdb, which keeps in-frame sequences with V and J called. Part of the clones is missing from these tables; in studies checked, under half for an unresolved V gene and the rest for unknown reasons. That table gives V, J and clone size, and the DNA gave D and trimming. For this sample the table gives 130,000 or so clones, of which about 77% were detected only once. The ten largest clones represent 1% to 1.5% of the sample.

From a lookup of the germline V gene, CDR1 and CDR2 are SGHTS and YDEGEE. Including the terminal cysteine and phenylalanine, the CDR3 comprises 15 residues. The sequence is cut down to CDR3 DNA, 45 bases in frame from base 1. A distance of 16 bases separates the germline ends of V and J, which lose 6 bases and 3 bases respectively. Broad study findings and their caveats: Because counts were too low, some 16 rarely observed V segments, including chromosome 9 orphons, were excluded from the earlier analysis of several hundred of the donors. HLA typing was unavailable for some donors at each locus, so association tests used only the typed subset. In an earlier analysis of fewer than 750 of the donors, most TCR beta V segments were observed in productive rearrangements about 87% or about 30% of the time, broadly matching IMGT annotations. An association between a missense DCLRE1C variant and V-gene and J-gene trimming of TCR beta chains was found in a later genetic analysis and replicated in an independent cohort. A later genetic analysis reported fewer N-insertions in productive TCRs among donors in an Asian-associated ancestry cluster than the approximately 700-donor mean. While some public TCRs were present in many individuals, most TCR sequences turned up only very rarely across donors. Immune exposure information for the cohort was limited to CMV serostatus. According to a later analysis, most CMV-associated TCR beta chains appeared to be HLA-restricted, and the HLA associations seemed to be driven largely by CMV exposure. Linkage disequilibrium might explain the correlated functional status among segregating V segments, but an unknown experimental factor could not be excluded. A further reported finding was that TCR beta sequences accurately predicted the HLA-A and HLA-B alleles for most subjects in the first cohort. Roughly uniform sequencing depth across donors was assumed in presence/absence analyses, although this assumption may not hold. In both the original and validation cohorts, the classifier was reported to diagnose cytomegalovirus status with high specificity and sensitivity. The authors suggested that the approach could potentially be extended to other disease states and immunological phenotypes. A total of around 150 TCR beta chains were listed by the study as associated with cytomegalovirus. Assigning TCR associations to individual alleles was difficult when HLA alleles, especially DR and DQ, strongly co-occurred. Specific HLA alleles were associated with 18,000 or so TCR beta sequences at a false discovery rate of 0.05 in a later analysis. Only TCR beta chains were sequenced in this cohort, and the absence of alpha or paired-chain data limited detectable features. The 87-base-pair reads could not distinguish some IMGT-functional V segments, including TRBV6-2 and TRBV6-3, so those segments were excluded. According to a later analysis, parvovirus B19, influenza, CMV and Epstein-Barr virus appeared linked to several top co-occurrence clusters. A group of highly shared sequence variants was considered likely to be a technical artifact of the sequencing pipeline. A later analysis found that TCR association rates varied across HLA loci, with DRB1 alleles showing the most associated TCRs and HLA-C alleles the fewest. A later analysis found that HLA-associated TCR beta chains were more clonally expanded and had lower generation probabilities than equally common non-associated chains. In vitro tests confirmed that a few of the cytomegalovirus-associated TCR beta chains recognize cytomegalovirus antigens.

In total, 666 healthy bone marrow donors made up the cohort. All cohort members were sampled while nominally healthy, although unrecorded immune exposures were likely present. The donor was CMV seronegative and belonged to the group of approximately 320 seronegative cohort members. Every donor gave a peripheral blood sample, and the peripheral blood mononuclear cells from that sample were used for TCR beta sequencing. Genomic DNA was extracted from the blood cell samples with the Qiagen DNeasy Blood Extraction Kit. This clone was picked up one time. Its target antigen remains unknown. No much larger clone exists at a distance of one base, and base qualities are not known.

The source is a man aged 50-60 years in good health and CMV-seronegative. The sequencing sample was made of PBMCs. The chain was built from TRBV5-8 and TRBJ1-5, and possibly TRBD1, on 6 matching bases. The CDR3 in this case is CASTSRTGHNQPQHF. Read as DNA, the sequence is TGTGCCAGCACTTCACGCACAGGGCACAATCAGCCCCAGCATTTT.